One TCR beta chain is described in this entry. Its specificity is unknown. Trimming removed 0 bases from V and 4 bases from J, with 9 bases in between. The CDR3 has 14 residues. CDR1 and CDR2 (germline): LNHDA, SQIVND (reference sequence). The entry originates in a study of T cell repertoires in cytomegalovirus infection. Study in general: Used in the study were CMV epitopes, some recently identified and HLA-C-restricted, others well-studied and HLA-B-restricted. The study, taken as a whole, reports: The response measured ex vivo was dominated by TCR beta clonotypes (HLA-C-restricted and CMV-specific).

TCRdb processed the reads anew with MiXCR; each CDR3 protein has one entry. The table lists around 120,000 distinct CDR3 sequences, under 45% of them singletons. This receptor was obtained from a human donor in good health (CMV status not recorded). Some clones in this sample may be carry-over from other donors' samples. This sample comprised CD8+ T cells from cultured PBMCs, obtained from culture after CMV antigen stimulation. V gene TRBV19 combines with J gene TRBJ1-1; D gene uncertain. The CDR3 bases are TGTGCCAGTAGTATAGATAGGCCGGGCACTGAAGCTTTCTTT. Its protein product is CASSIDRPGTEAFF.